This entry concerns a single T cell receptor beta chain. Germline values: CDR1 MNHEY, CDR2 SVGAGI. This CDR3 contains 14 residues. Trimming cost V 3 bases and J 2 bases, with 5 bases left between them. The data stem from a study of blood T cell repertoires in COVID-19. This table comes from immunoSEQ multiplex PCR, and its TCRdb copy is limited to in-frame clones, with some not included. The sample contains 140,000 to 150,000 clones, roughly 86% of which appear only once. This sequence was found in a human donor with acute or convalescent COVID-19. The donor label of this sample is uncertain. The sample taken for sequencing was peripheral blood. The chain joins TRBV6-5 to TRBJ2-6; D is uncertain. CDR3 nucleotides: TGTGCCAGCAGTTATAGAACTGGGGCCAACGTCCTGACTTTC. The encoded protein is CASSYRTGANVLTF.